A single T cell receptor (beta chain) is shown here with its context. Germline V CDR1 and CDR2: SNHLY, FYNNEI. Trimming removed 7 bases from V and 0 bases from J, with 9 bases in between. The CDR3 totals 13 residues. Per the study methods: From reference gene primer amplification, estimates of nucleated cell counts were derived. Method: immunoSEQ multiplex PCR; TCRdb's copy keeps in-frame clones and lacks some. D and trimming come from the DNA, and the V and J calls and clone size come from that table. This table has about 210,000 clones, approximately 82% appearing once. The source of the sample is a study of blood T cell repertoires in COVID-19. Study information: Some COVID-19 samples were acute and others convalescent; all came from the United States, Italy and Spain.

What was sequenced was peripheral blood. The V and J genes are TRBV2 and TRBJ1-2; the D is unclear. This TCR derives from a man aged 50 to 60 with active or convalescent COVID-19. CDR3 sequence reads: CASIVQTNYGYTF. The DNA of the CDR3 is TGTGCCAGCATCGTCCAGACTAACTATGGCTACACCTTC.